The TCR beta chain described here comes from a study of radiotherapy plus CTLA-4 blockade in lung cancer. The overall study: Objective response was observed in roughly 17% of patients, and disease control in roughly 33%. The study's findings and limits: Strongest reported response predictors: early blood clone changes and post-radiation interferon-beta. Radiotherapy was combined with ipilimumab, and tumor-derived TCR clones then expanded in blood.

In regard to this clone: The antigen is not known.

Patients in the study, people with chemo-refractory metastatic non-small-cell lung cancer, received focal radiation plus ipilimumab CTLA-4 blockade. The method was immunoSEQ multiplex PCR; TCRdb's version includes in-frame clones alone and lacks a portion of them. The table has around 86,000 clones, 83% seen once. The CDR3 runs 13 residues. V lost 8 bases to trimming and J lost 2 bases, with 10 bases between them. CDR1 MNHNS and CDR2 SASEGT come from the germline V gene. The receptor comes from a human donor with non-small cell lung cancer who had stable disease on radiotherapy plus ipilimumab. This specimen was peripheral blood, taken from a patient treated with radiotherapy plus ipilimumab. This chain connects TRBV6-1 to TRBJ1-5, with D possibly TRBD1 on 5 matching bases. CDR3 DNA sequence: TGTGCCAGCGTGGGGGTAGGCAATCAGCCCCAGCATTTT. Encoded protein: CASVGVGNQPQHF.